Below, one T cell receptor beta chain is given with its context. No cognate antigen has been identified for it. The sample holds no much larger clone one base away, and base qualities are not on file. The data were obtained in a study of technical replicates of blood from a few donors (dated by TCRdb to about 2017). The method behind the library was the immunoSEQ multiplex PCR assay. The clones in this table, taken by TCRdb from immuneACCESS, are in-frame only. Not every clone is retained; where verified, under half of the shortfall comes from an unresolved V gene, and the cause of the rest is unknown. The sample records around 49,000 clones, about 96% of which are singletons. Clones ranked in the top ten supply around 0.4% of the sample. From cysteine to phenylalanine, the CDR3 is 17 amino acids long. The only DNA kept is the CDR3, 51 bases in frame from the first base. Trimmed from V: 3 bases; trimmed from J: 2 bases; junction bases lacking a gene match: 10. The germline V gene supplies CDR1 MDHEN and CDR2 SYDVKM.

The source material was T cells isolated from PBMCs. Recombination joined TRBV28 with TRBJ2-1, and 7 junction bases match TRBD2. This receptor was obtained from a human donor in good health. The base sequence is TGTGCCAGCAGTTTTATAACGGGAGGTGGGGCCTACAATGAGCAGTTCTTC. Its amino acids are CASSFITGGGAYNEQFF.